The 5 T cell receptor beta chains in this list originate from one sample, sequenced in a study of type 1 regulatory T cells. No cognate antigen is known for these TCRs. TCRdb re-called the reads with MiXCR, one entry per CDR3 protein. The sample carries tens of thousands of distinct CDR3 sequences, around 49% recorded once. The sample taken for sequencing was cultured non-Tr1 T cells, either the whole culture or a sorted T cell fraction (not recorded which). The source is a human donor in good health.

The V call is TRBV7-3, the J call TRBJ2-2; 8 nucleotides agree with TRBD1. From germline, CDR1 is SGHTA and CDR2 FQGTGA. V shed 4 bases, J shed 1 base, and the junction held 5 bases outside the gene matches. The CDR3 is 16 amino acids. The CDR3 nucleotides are TGTGCCAGCAGCTCCACCGGGACAGGGAACACCGGGGAGCTGTTTTTT. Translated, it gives CASSSTGTGNTGELFF.

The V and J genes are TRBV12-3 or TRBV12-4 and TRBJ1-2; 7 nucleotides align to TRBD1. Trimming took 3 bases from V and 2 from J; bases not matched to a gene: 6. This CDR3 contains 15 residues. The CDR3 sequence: CASSFGPRGNYGYTF. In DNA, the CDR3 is TGTGCCAGCAGTTTTGGCCCCAGGGGGAACTATGGCTACACCTTC.

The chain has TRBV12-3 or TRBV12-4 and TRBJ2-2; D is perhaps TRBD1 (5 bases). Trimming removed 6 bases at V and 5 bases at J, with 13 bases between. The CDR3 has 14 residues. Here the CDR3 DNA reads TGTGCCAGCAGGCCTACAGGAATAACCGGGGAGCTGTTTTTT. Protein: CASRPTGITGELFF.

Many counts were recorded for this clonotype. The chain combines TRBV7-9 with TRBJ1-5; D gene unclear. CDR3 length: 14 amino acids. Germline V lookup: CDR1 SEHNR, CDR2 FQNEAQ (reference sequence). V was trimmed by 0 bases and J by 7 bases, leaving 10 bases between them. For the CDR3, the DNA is TGTGCCAGCAGCTTAGCAGCCTTCGGGCAGCCCCAGCATTTT. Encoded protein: CASSLAAFGQPQHF.

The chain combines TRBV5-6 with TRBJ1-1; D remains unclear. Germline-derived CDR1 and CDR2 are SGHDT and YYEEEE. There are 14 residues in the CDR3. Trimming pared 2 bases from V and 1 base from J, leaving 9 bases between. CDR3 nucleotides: TGTGCCAGCAGCTTCAGGCGGACGAACACTGAAGCTTTCTTT. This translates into CASSFRRTNTEAFF.